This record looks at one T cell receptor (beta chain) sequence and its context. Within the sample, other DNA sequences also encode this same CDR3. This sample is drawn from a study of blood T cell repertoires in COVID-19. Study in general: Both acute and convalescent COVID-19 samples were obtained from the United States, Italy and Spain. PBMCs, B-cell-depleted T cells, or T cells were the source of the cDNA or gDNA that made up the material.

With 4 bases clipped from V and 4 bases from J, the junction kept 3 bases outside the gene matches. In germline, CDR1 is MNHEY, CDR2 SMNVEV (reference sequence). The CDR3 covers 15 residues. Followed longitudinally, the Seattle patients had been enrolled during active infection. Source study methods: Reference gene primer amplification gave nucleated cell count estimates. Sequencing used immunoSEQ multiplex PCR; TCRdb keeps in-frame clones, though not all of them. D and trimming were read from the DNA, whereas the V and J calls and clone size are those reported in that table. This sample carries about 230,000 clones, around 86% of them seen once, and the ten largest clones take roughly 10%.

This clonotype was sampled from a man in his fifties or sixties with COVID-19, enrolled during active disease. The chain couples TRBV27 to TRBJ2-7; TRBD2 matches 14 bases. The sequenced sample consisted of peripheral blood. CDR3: CASSSGLAGAYEQYF. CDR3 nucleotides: TGTGCCAGCAGTTCGGGACTAGCGGGAGCATACGAGCAGTACTTC.